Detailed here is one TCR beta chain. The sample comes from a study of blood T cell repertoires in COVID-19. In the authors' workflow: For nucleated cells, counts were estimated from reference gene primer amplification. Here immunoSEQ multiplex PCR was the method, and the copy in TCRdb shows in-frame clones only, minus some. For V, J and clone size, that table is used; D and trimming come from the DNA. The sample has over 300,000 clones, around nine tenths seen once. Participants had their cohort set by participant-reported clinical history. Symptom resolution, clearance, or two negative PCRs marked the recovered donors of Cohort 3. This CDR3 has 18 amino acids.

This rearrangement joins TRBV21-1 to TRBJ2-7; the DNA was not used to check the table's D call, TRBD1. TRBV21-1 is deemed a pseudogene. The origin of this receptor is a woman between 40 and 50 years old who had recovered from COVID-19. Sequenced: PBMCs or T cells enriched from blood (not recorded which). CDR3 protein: CASSKALSGTGLDYEQYF. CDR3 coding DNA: TGTGCCAGCAGCAAAGCGCTTTCCGGGACAGGGCTTGACTACGAGCAGTACTTC.